The 18 T cell receptor beta chains in this list originate from one sample, sequenced in a study of blood T cell repertoires in COVID-19. Repertoires were generated with immunoSEQ multiplex PCR, while TCRdb's copy carries only in-frame clones and drops some. The sample holds roughly 20,000 clones, about four fifths seen once. Sequenced: peripheral blood. The receptors originated from a man older than 75 with acute or convalescent COVID-19.

The V and J genes are TRBV30 and TRBJ1-6; 7 nucleotides agree with TRBD1. Germline-derived CDR1 and CDR2 are GTSNPN and SVGIG (reference sequence). Trimming took 4 bases from V and 6 from J; bases not matched to a gene: 6. The CDR3 spans 14 residues. CDR3 protein: CAWKRKGANSPLHF. Here the CDR3 DNA reads TGTGCCTGGAAAAGAAAGGGGGCTAATTCACCCCTCCACTTT.

The chain employs TRBV7-2 and TRBJ1-3; D may be TRBD1 (6 bases). The CDR3 covers 16 residues. In germline, CDR1 is SGHTA, CDR2 FQGNSA. V was shortened by 4 bases and J by 0 bases, with 13 bases between the two germline ends. CDR3 sequence: CASSSGQLYSGNTIYF. CDR3 sequence (DNA): TGTGCCAGCAGCTCCGGACAGCTCTACTCTGGAAACACCATATATTTT.

The chain recombines TRBV12-3 or TRBV12-4 with TRBJ2-7; tentatively, D is TRBD1 (6 bases). V was trimmed by 4 bases and J by 3 bases, leaving 10 bases between them. This CDR3 region has 13 residues. The CDR3 nucleotides are TGTGCCAGCAGTTCAAGGGGGTACTACGAGCAGTACGTC. This sequence encodes CASSSRGYYEQYV.

The chain uses TRBV13 and TRBJ2-5; maybe TRBD1 (5 bases). Trimming removed 2 bases at V and 5 bases at J, with 15 bases between. CDR1 and CDR2 from the germline V gene are PRHDT and FYEKMQ (reference sequence). This CDR3 has 15 residues. CDR3 DNA sequence: TGTGCCAGCAGCTTAAAAGGACAAGGACGGGAGACCCAGTACTTC. It codes for CASSLKGQGRETQYF.

The chain joins TRBV28 to TRBJ1-3; D may be TRBD1 (5 bases). CDR3 length: 16 residues. CDR1 is MDHEN, CDR2 SYDVKM, per germline. The V end lost 6 bases, the J end lost 3 bases, and 18 bases lay between the germline ends. The CDR3 here is CASRRQGVGRGNTIYF. CDR3 in DNA: TGTGCCAGCAGACGCCAAGGGGTTGGTCGTGGAAACACCATATATTTT.

This chain uses TRBV7-3 with TRBJ2-1; 10 nucleotides align to TRBD2. Germline V lookup: CDR1 SGHTA, CDR2 FQGTGA. V trimming: 5 bases; J trimming: 5 bases; junction bases outside the gene matches: 6. CDR3 length: 15 residues. This chain's CDR3 is CASSLLAGSNNEQFF. The DNA of the CDR3 is TGTGCCAGCAGCCTACTAGCGGGAAGCAACAATGAGCAGTTCTTC.

The chain carries TRBV4-3 and TRBJ2-2, with D perhaps matching TRBD1 (6 bases). The CDR3 has 17 residues. V lost 0 bases and J 3 bases, leaving 14 bases between the germline ends. Germline CDR1 is LGHNA and CDR2 is YSLEER. Written as DNA, the CDR3 is TGCGCCAGCAGCCAAGATCATAGGGGGTTAGACACCGGGGAGCTGTTTTTT. Its protein product is CASSQDHRGLDTGELFF.

This rearrangement joins TRBV6-5 to TRBJ2-7; 11 bases align to TRBD2. CDR3 size: 13 residues. The germline CDR1 and CDR2 sequences are MNHEY and SVGAGI. V was pared by 6 bases and J by 7 bases, with 5 bases of the junction left unmatched. As DNA, the CDR3 is TGTGCCAGCAGGACTAGCGGGATCAGAGAGCAGTACTTC. Residues: CASRTSGIREQYF.

This sequence joins TRBV10-2 and TRBJ2-7; D perhaps matches TRBD1 (5 bases). Germline CDR1 WSHSY, CDR2 SAAADI. This CDR3 region has 15 residues. Trimming took off 3 bases at V and 0 bases at J, with 12 bases between the two ends. The CDR3 loop is CASSDKGLSSYEQYV. For the CDR3, the DNA is TGCGCCAGCAGTGATAAGGGGTTGAGCTCCTACGAGCAGTACGTC.

The rearrangement uses TRBV9 and TRBJ2-5, with 13 bases aligning to TRBD2. Trimming at V came to 0 bases and at J to 1 base, leaving 3 bases not matched to a gene. Looked up from germline, CDR1 is SGDLS and CDR2 is YYNGEE. There are 17 residues in the CDR3. The CDR3 DNA sequence: TGTGCCAGCAGCGTAGCGGGACTAGCGGGGACCCAAGAGACCCAGTACTTC. As protein: CASSVAGLAGTQETQYF.

The chain links TRBV10-1 to TRBJ2-7; the match to TRBD1 covers 12 bases. The CDR3 sequence is 15 residues long. V gave up 4 bases and J gave up 1 base; unmatched junction bases: 2. Looked up from germline, CDR1 is WNHNN and CDR2 is SYGVQD (reference sequence). The CDR3 here is CASSGGQGASYEQYF. The CDR3, as DNA: TGCGCCAGCAGTGGGGGACAGGGGGCTTCCTACGAGCAGTACTTC.

The chain joins TRBV5-6 to TRBJ1-4; D gene unclear. From germline, CDR1 is SGHDT and CDR2 YYEEEE. This CDR3 is built from 12 residues. V was trimmed by 2 bases and J by 5 bases, leaving 4 bases between them. The CDR3 sequence: CASSFLNEKLFF. CDR3 coding DNA: TGTGCCAGCAGCTTCTTAAATGAAAAACTGTTTTTT.

There are a few counts of this clone. V gene TRBV2 combines with J gene TRBJ2-7; 8 bases fit TRBD1. Germline V gives CDR1 SNHLY, CDR2 FYNNEI. V lost 6 bases, J lost 6 bases, and 7 bases stayed unmatched. The CDR3 has 13 amino acids. The CDR3 DNA sequence: TGTGCCAGCAGCCTGGGACAGGTTGGCGAGCAGTACTTC. Protein product: CASSLGQVGEQYF. The full variable domain, with the rest looked up from reference TRBV2 and TRBJ2-7, is EPEVTQTPSHQVTQMGQEVILRCVPISNHLYFYWYRQILGQKVEFLVSFYNNEISEKSEIFDDQFSVERPDGSNFTLKIRSTKLEDSAMYFCASSLGQVGEQYFGPGTRLTVT.

The chain recombines TRBV27 with TRBJ2-2; no reliable D call. Between the trimmed V and J ends, which lost 8 bases and 3 bases, there was a span of 16 bases. This CDR3 is 15 amino acids long. Germline CDR1 and CDR2: MNHEY and SMNVEV (reference sequence). The CDR3 reads CASRADVRYTGELFF. The CDR3 DNA follows: TGTGCCAGCCGTGCCGACGTGAGGTACACCGGGGAGCTGTTTTTT.

The chain links TRBV20-1 to TRBJ2-1, with 16 bases matching TRBD2. CDR3 length equals 14 residues. CDR1 DFQATT and CDR2 SNEGSKA come from the germline V gene (reference sequence). V lost 3 bases and J lost 14; bases outside the gene matches: 7. CDR3 DNA: TGCAGTGCTAGTCCCCCCGGGACTAGCGGGAGGGAGTTCTTC. Translation: CSASPPGTSGREFF.

The chain employs TRBV19 and TRBJ2-2, with 13 bases matching TRBD2. The J segment lost 6 bases and the V segment lost 5 bases, leaving 6 bases of the junction unmatched. The CDR3 is 16 residues long. Germline loops: CDR1 LNHDA, CDR2 SQIVND (reference sequence). CDR3 DNA: TGTGCCAGTAGTCCTCAGACTAGCGGGAGGTCCGGGGAGCTGTTTTTT. Translating it yields CASSPQTSGRSGELFF. The complete variable domain, with remaining parts taken from reference TRBV19 and TRBJ2-2, reads DGGITQSPKYLFRKEGQNVTLSCEQNLNHDAMYWYRQDPGQGLRLIYYSQIVNDFQKGDIAEGYSVSREKKESFPLTVTSAQKNPTAFYLCASSPQTSGRSGELFFGEGSRLTVL.

Only a few counts were recorded for this clone. CDR3 DNA: TGTGCCAGCAGCCAAGCGCTGTCCTGGACAGTGGAGACCTTC. Amino acid sequence: CASSQALSWTVETF. The chain uses TRBV4-2 and TRBJ1-2; D perhaps matches TRBD1 (6 bases). The CDR3 consists of 14 residues. Trimming stripped 1 base from V and 14 bases from J, with 20 bases between. Germline lookup yields CDR1 LGHNA and CDR2 YNFKEQ.

This clone was seen only once. The rearrangement links TRBV11-2 to TRBJ1-5; D is possibly TRBD1 (5 bases). Germline loops: CDR1 SGHAT, CDR2 FQNNGV. Trimming left V 4 bases short and J 3 bases short, with 13 bases between. The CDR3 is made up of 15 amino acids. The CDR3 DNA follows: TGTGCCAGCAGCTCGCCCAGGGATCCCAATCAGCCCCAGCATTTT. It codes for CASSSPRDPNQPQHF.